This passage covers 32 T cell receptor beta chains from one sample sequenced in a study of spatial heterogeneity in lung cancer. Notes on the study in general: Tracking of tumor mutation counts was seen in expanded intratumoral alpha and beta TCR counts.

Time point meaning: sample taken at primary tumor resection. These receptors' targets are unknown. Each CDR3 protein is one row after TCRdb ran MiXCR on the 5' RACE reads. The sample lists 2,000 to 3,000 distinct CDR3 sequences, roughly an eighth occurring once. The source material was lung tumor tissue, sampled at surgery. The receptors stem from a male donor with early-stage non-small cell lung cancer.

This clonotype was observed many times. The V and J genes are TRBV6-5 and TRBJ2-7, with D perhaps assigned TRBD1 or TRBD2 (5 bases each). The CDR3 spans 14 residues. The germline V gene encodes CDR1 MNHEY and CDR2 SVGAGI. V was shortened by 6 bases and J by 5 bases, with 17 bases between the two germline ends. In DNA, the CDR3 is TGTGCCAGCAGCCTCCGGGACCAAGGCGACGAGCAGTACTTC. Residues: CASSLRDQGDEQYF.

This clonotype was seen more than once but under ten times. The chain is built from TRBV11-2 and TRBJ2-7, with D maybe TRBD1 (5 bases). With 2 bases removed from V and 5 bases from J, the gap between germline ends came to 16 bases. Germline-derived CDR1 and CDR2 are SGHAT and FQNNGV. The CDR3 is 15 residues long. CDR3 sequence reads: CASSLLGRERDEQYF. The CDR3 DNA reads TGTGCCAGCAGCTTACTTGGCAGGGAAAGGGACGAGCAGTACTTC.

This clonotype was recorded at least ten times. The chain uses TRBV15 and TRBJ2-5; the match to TRBD1 covers 7 bases. CDR1 and CDR2 (germline): LNHNV, YYDKDF (reference sequence). This CDR3 comprises 16 residues. The J segment lost 5 bases and the V segment lost 1 base, leaving 10 bases of the junction unmatched. Here the CDR3 reads CATSRAPLTGLETQYF. In nucleotides, the CDR3 is TGTGCCACCAGCAGAGCTCCCTTGACAGGGCTGGAGACCCAGTACTTC.

This clonotype is judged medium-sized. The J gene is TRBJ1-1, the V gene TRBV27; D gene uncertain. The germline V gene encodes CDR1 MNHEY and CDR2 SMNVEV (reference sequence). The CDR3 is 13 residues long. With 5 bases removed from V and 5 bases from J, the gap between germline ends came to 12 bases. The CDR3 sequence: CASSRKVVTEAFF. DNA for the CDR3: TGTGCCAGCAGTAGGAAGGTAGTGACTGAAGCTTTCTTT.

This clonotype is large in the sample. The genes are TRBV10-3 and TRBJ2-5, with D hard to call. The V end was cut by 4 bases, the J end by 4 bases, with 10 bases between. This CDR3 has 13 amino acids. Germline loops: CDR1 ENHRY, CDR2 SYGVKD. In nucleotides, the CDR3 is TGTGCCATCAGTGGGCCCCGGGTAGAGACCCAGTACTTC. It translates to CAISGPRVETQYF.

This clonotype rates as medium-sized. J is TRBJ2-5 and V is TRBV27; the D gene is possibly TRBD1 (5 bases). Germline V lookup: CDR1 MNHEY, CDR2 SMNVEV (reference sequence). V was shortened by 10 bases and J by 5 bases, with 20 bases between the two germline ends. This CDR3 contains 14 residues. CDR3 sequence reads: CATSVGQGTETQYF. The CDR3 DNA reads TGTGCCACCTCCGTAGGCCAGGGCACTGAGACCCAGTACTTC.

Relative to its sample, this clonotype is large. The chain recombines TRBV7-8 with TRBJ2-7, with 9 positions matching TRBD2. The CDR3 loop spans 15 amino acids. V was clipped by 3 bases and J by 6 bases; unmatched bases: 9. Germline assignment: CDR1 SGHVS and CDR2 FQNEAQ. The chain's CDR3 is CASSLDGGGAREQYF. As DNA, the CDR3 is TGTGCCAGCAGCTTGGATGGCGGGGGGGCTCGCGAGCAGTACTTC.

This clonotype was seen more than once but under ten times. The rearrangement joins TRBV11-2 to TRBJ2-7; TRBD2 matches 11 bases. CDR3 length equals 15 residues. The germline CDR1 and CDR2 sequences are SGHAT and FQNNGV. J was trimmed by 4 bases and V by 5 bases; bases with no gene match: 7. The CDR3 DNA reads TGTGCCAGCAGCCCGACTAGCGGGGTGAGGTACGAGCAGTACTTC. It specifies CASSPTSGVRYEQYF.

This clonotype is deemed medium-sized. The rearrangement links TRBV7-6 to TRBJ2-7; 7 nucleotides line up with TRBD2. There are 18 residues in the CDR3. V was pared by 2 bases and J by 2 bases, with 15 bases of the junction left unmatched. Germline loops: CDR1 SGHVS, CDR2 FNYEAQ. The CDR3 DNA follows: TGTGCCAGCAGCTTATACCATATTACGGGGACTAAAACCTACGAGCAGTACTTC. Translation: CASSLYHITGTKTYEQYF. Variable domain in full (rest from reference TRBV7-6 and TRBJ2-7): GAGVSQSPRYKVTKRGQDVALRCDPISGHVSLYWYRQALGQGPEFLTYFNYEAQQDKSGLPNDRFSAERPEGSISTLTIQRTEQRDSAMYRCASSLYHITGTKTYEQYFGPGTRLTVT.

The sample holds one count of this clonotype. The genes are TRBV13 and TRBJ2-5; D possibly uses TRBD1 or TRBD2 (5 bases each). Germline V gene data show CDR1 as PRHDT and CDR2 as FYEKMQ (reference sequence). This CDR3 comprises 14 residues. The V end lost 3 bases, the J end lost 5 bases, and 13 bases lay between the germline ends. CDR3 in DNA: TGTGCCAGCAGCTTTGTCTCCGAGGGGGAGACCCAGTACTTC. Protein: CASSFVSEGETQYF.

This clonotype was detected many times. The chain has TRBV20-1 and TRBJ1-5; the D gene is possibly TRBD1 (6 bases). V was pared by 3 bases and J by 4 bases, with 10 bases between. Germline-derived CDR1 and CDR2 are DFQATT and SNEGSKA (reference sequence). The CDR3 extends over 13 amino acids. The CDR3 nucleotides read TGCAGTGCTAGGGACAGCATTAATCAGCCCCAGCATTTT. Protein product: CSARDSINQPQHF.

The rearrangement uses TRBV6-2 or TRBV6-3 and TRBJ2-1; 8 bases are a match to TRBD2. The V and J ends lost 2 bases and 7 bases, in that order; junction bases with no gene match: 10. Germline CDR1 MNHEY, CDR2 SVGEGT. The CDR3 is 16 residues long. The CDR3 sequence: CASSYQREPLWNEQFF. The CDR3, as DNA: TGTGCCAGCAGTTACCAGCGGGAGCCCTTGTGGAATGAGCAGTTCTTC.

The table lists this clonotype with many counts. The rearrangement links TRBV30 to TRBJ1-5, with TRBD1 identical over 8 bases. Germline CDR1 is GTSNPN and CDR2 is SVGIG (reference sequence). The CDR3 loop spans 14 amino acids. V was pared by 2 bases and J by 4 bases, with 4 bases of the junction left unmatched. The CDR3 nucleotides are TGTGCCTGGAGTACCGGGACAGGAAATCAGCCCCAGCATTTT. Translated, it gives CAWSTGTGNQPQHF. Using reference TRBV30 and TRBJ1-5 for the parts outside the CDR3, the full variable domain is SQTIHQWPATLVQPVGSPLSLECTVEGTSNPNLYWYRQAAGRGLQLLFYSVGIGQISSEVPQNLSASRPQDRQFILSSKKLLLSDSGFYLCAWSTGTGNQPQHFGDGTRLSIL.

This clonotype is classed as large. This chain joins TRBV5-5 and TRBJ2-7, with 9 bases identical to TRBD1. CDR1 is SGHKS and CDR2 is YYEKEE in the germline V gene (reference sequence). J lost 1 base, V lost 4 bases, and 6 bases had no gene match. The CDR3 contains 15 residues. CDR3 bases: TGTGCCAGCAGCGCGCCGGGACAGGGATCCTACGAGCAGTACTTC. It is translated as CASSAPGQGSYEQYF.

This clonotype was observed at least ten times. The CDR3 protein is CASKGGAQGVTGELFF. The CDR3 nucleotides read TGTGCCAGTAAGGGAGGGGCCCAGGGGGTCACCGGGGAGCTGTTTTTT. The chain joins TRBV19 to TRBJ2-2; D assignment may be TRBD1 or TRBD2 (7 bases each). Between the trimmed V and J ends, which lost 7 bases and 4 bases, there was a span of 19 bases. Germline V lookup: CDR1 LNHDA, CDR2 SQIVND (reference sequence). This CDR3 comprises 16 residues.

This clonotype is classed as medium-sized. This chain links TRBV7-3 with TRBJ2-3; 7 positions match TRBD1. The germline V gene encodes CDR1 SGHTA and CDR2 FQGTGA. After removal of 5 bases from V and 3 bases from J, the junction contained 11 bases not matched to a gene. The CDR3 length is 16 residues. The CDR3 region is CASSTPTGPGTDTQYF. As DNA, the CDR3 is TGTGCCAGCAGCACCCCGACAGGGCCGGGGACAGATACGCAGTATTTT.

This clonotype is classed as medium-sized. This chain links TRBV9 with TRBJ2-7, with TRBD2 as a possible D gene (7 bases). Trimming removed 4 bases from V and 0 bases from J, with 14 bases in between. The CDR3 is 15 residues long. The germline V gene encodes CDR1 SGDLS and CDR2 YYNGEE. The CDR3 sequence is CASSPRGASSYEQYF. The CDR3 DNA sequence: TGTGCCAGCAGCCCCCGGGGGGCGAGCTCCTACGAGCAGTACTTC.

The chain employs TRBV6-2 or TRBV6-3 and TRBJ2-7, with 7 bases lining up with TRBD1. The CDR3 is made up of 16 amino acids. Germline V gene lookup returns CDR1 MNHEY and CDR2 SVGEGT. With V trimmed by 5 bases and J by 4 bases, 14 bases remained unmatched. The CDR3 protein is CASSPHEGAVGYEQYV. The CDR3 nucleotides are TGTGCCAGCAGTCCCCATGAGGGGGCGGTGGGTTACGAGCAGTACGTC.

This clonotype is medium-sized within its sample. This chain links TRBV29-1 with TRBJ1-1; D possibly corresponds to TRBD1 (6 bases). Germline V gene data show CDR1 as SQVTM and CDR2 as ANQGSEA. V lost 3 bases and J 3 bases, leaving 8 bases between the germline ends. The CDR3 has 12 residues. The CDR3 sequence: CSVEDSYTEAFF. As DNA, the CDR3 is TGCAGCGTTGAGGACAGTTACACTGAAGCTTTCTTT. Using reference TRBV29-1 and TRBJ1-1 for the parts outside the CDR3, the full variable domain is SAVISQKPSRDICQRGTSLTIQCQVDSQVTMMFWYRQQPGQSLTLIATANQGSEATYESGFVIDKFPISRPNLTFSTLTVSNMSPEDSSIYLCSVEDSYTEAFFGQGTRLTVV.

This clonotype is judged medium-sized. The chain links TRBV27 to TRBJ1-2, with D unresolved. The CDR3 sequence is 17 residues long. Germline V lookup: CDR1 MNHEY, CDR2 SMNVEV (reference sequence). V was cut by 5 bases and J by 5 bases, with 24 bases left in between. CDR3 amino acids: CASSISPGGNGLYGYTF. Written as DNA, the CDR3 is TGTGCCAGCAGTATCTCCCCGGGCGGGAATGGGCTATATGGCTACACCTTC.

By share, this clonotype ranks as medium-sized. The CDR3 DNA reads TGTGCCAGCAGTTTAGGGGGCTGGAAAGAAGCTTTCTTT. The encoded protein is CASSLGGWKEAFF. V usage is TRBV27 and J usage is TRBJ1-1, with D possibly matching TRBD1 (6 bases). Trimming pared 2 bases from V and 8 bases from J, leaving 12 bases between. This CDR3 has 13 residues. Germline V gene lookup returns CDR1 MNHEY and CDR2 SMNVEV (reference sequence).

This clonotype counts as medium-sized. This sequence joins TRBV20-1 and TRBJ2-7; a weak D match, TRBD1 (5 bases). V was trimmed by 4 bases and J by 3 bases, leaving 7 bases between them. CDR3 size: 11 residues. The germline V gene encodes CDR1 DFQATT and CDR2 SNEGSKA (reference sequence). The CDR3 DNA reads TGCAGTGCTACCCAGGGCTACGAGCAGTACTTC. It yields the protein CSATQGYEQYF.

By share, this clonotype counts as large. V usage is TRBV7-2 and J usage is TRBJ2-5; D call uncertain. Per germline, CDR1 SGHTA and CDR2 FQGNSA. This CDR3 has 14 residues. V was cut by 2 bases and J by 4 bases, with 11 bases left in between. The CDR3, as DNA: TGTGCCAGCAGCTTATGGCAGAACCTAGAGACCCAGTACTTC. Translation gives CASSLWQNLETQYF.

This clonotype is medium-sized within its sample. The rearrangement joins TRBV19 to TRBJ2-7, with 8 bases lining up with TRBD1. The CDR3 is made up of 14 amino acids. CDR1 LNHDA and CDR2 SQIVND come from the germline V gene (reference sequence). V shed 4 bases, J shed 7 bases, and the junction held 9 bases outside the gene matches. DNA for the CDR3: TGTGCCAGTAGTACCGGGACAGGTTTAGGAGAGCAGTACTTC. Amino acids: CASSTGTGLGEQYF.

This clonotype is medium-sized (0.01 to 0.1%) within its sample. The rearrangement joins TRBV5-1 to TRBJ2-3; TRBD1 might be the D (6 bases). From germline, CDR1 is SGHRS and CDR2 YFSETQ. The CDR3 spans 17 residues. V lost 0 bases to trimming and J lost 0 bases, with 14 bases between them. The CDR3 protein is CASSLAVGTTSTDTQYF. The CDR3 region has the DNA TGCGCCAGCAGCTTGGCCGTGGGGACAACTAGCACAGATACGCAGTATTTT.

By sample share, this clonotype is medium-sized (0.01 to 0.1%). The chain joins TRBV4-1 to TRBJ1-2; D is perhaps TRBD1 (5 bases). The ends were cut back, 4 bases at V and 5 bases at J, with 14 bases in the middle. The germline gives CDR1 MGHRA, CDR2 YSYEKL. This CDR3 comprises 14 residues. The chain's CDR3 is CASSPLSGTYGYTF. The DNA for the CDR3 is TGCGCCAGCAGCCCCTTGTCAGGGACGTATGGCTACACCTTC.

The chain recombines TRBV30 with TRBJ2-7; tentatively, D is TRBD1 (5 bases). In germline, CDR1 is GTSNPN, CDR2 SVGIG (reference sequence). V was cut by 3 bases and J by 1 base, with 13 bases left in between. CDR3 length: 14 amino acids. The CDR3 DNA sequence: TGTGCCTGGAGCGTAGGGGCCCGTTCCTACGAGCAGTACTTC. Its protein product is CAWSVGARSYEQYF. Complete variable domain (other parts from reference TRBV30 and TRBJ2-7): SQTIHQWPATLVQPVGSPLSLECTVEGTSNPNLYWYRQAAGRGLQLLFYSVGIGQISSEVPQNLSASRPQDRQFILSSKKLLLSDSGFYLCAWSVGARSYEQYFGPGTRLTVT.

This clonotype was observed a handful of times. At one end, the junction sequence differs from germline, possibly due to a read error. The chain is built from TRBV5-1 and TRBJ2-3; no firm D call. The CDR3 contains 14 residues. Germline V CDR1 and CDR2: SGHRS, YFSETQ. CDR3 loop: CVSSLELWADTQYF. As DNA, the CDR3 is TGCGTCAGCAGCTTAGAGTTATGGGCAGATACGCAGTATTTT.

Relative to its sample, this clonotype is medium-sized. The chain carries TRBV12-3 or TRBV12-4 and TRBJ2-7; 9 bases line up with TRBD2. The CDR3 sequence is 15 residues long. The trim removed 7 bases at V and 7 bases at J, leaving 14 bases unmatched. CDR3: CASTQAWLAGREQYF. The CDR3 coding sequence is TGTGCCAGCACCCAGGCGTGGCTAGCGGGGCGAGAGCAGTACTTC.

This clonotype is medium-sized within its sample. V usage is TRBV2 and J usage is TRBJ1-2, with a tentative D call TRBD1 (6 bases). In germline, CDR1 is SNHLY, CDR2 FYNNEI. The CDR3 extends over 15 amino acids. Trimming took 3 bases from V and 8 from J, leaving 19 bases between them. The chain's CDR3 is CASSDLDSPSYGYTF. The CDR3 coding sequence is TGTGCCAGCAGTGATCTGGACAGCCCTTCCTACGGCTACACCTTC.

This clonotype was seen a few times. This chain joins TRBV6-2 or TRBV6-3 and TRBJ1-5; 9 bases align to TRBD1. The V segment lost 6 bases and the J segment 7 bases; nucleotides outside the gene matches: 4. Germline V gene sequence: CDR1 MNHEY, CDR2 SVGEGT. The CDR3 loop spans 13 amino acids. The CDR3 region is CASSRDRAQPQHF. Here the CDR3 DNA reads TGTGCCAGCAGCCGGGACAGGGCCCAGCCCCAGCATTTT.

In this sample, this clonotype is large. The chain employs TRBV4-3 and TRBJ1-5; 7 bases agree with TRBD1. Trimming took 0 bases from V and 3 from J; bases not matched to a gene: 17. The length of the CDR3 is 20 residues. CDR1 and CDR2 from the germline V gene are LGHNA and YSLEER. CDR3 residues: CASSQEYGGQLQATNQPQHF. In DNA, the CDR3 is TGCGCCAGCAGCCAAGAGTACGGGGGACAGTTACAGGCGACCAATCAGCCCCAGCATTTT.